The entry that follows covers one T cell receptor beta chain sequence. Its antigen is as yet unknown. The ends lost 4 bases at V and 5 bases at J; junction bases unmatched: 6. Germline loops: CDR1 SGHRS, CDR2 YFSETQ. This CDR3 is 13 amino acids long. The data derive from a study of T-cell memory formation after mild COVID-19. Study-level points and caveats: Among clones contracting day 15 to 85, CD4/CD8 was balanced, whereas later expanders leaned CD4+. Memory cells collected pre-infection included some clones that later responded, suggesting cross-reactive memory joined. Clones that contracted clustered mainly in CM and EM if CD4+ and in EMRA if CD8+.

Researchers used 5'RACE with constant-segment primers to make TCR alpha and TCR beta cDNA libraries that carry sample barcodes and UMIs. TCRdb re-derived calls from the 5' RACE reads in MiXCR, one entry per CDR3 protein. The sample has roughly 400,000 distinct CDR3 sequences; roughly 18% are singletons. The sequence came from a man younger than 35 who had mild COVID-19 (a few samples of this study predate the infection). Cell type and time point are not known. The gene calls are TRBV5-1 and TRBJ2-7; 7 bases map to TRBD1. The sequenced material came from PBMCs or a T cell subset sorted from them (not recorded which). CDR3 sequence (DNA): TGCGCCAGCAGCACGGGACAGCAAGACGAGCAGTACGTC. This encodes CASSTGQQDEQYV.